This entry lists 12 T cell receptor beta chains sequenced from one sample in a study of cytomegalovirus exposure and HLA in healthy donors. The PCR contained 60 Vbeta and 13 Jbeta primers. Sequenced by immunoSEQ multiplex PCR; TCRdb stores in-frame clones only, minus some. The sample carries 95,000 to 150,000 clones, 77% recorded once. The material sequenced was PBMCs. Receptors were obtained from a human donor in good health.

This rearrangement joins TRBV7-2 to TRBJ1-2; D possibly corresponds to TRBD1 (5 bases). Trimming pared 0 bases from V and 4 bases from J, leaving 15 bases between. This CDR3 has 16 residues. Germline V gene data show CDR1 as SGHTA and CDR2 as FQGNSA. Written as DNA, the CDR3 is TGTGCCAGCAGCTTAGCAGTGGCAGGGTTGGGCTATGGCTACACCTTC. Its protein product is CASSLAVAGLGYGYTF.

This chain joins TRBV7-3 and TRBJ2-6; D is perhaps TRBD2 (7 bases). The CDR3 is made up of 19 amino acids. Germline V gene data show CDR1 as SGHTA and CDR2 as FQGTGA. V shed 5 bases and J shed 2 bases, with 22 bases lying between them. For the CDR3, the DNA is TGTGCCAGCAGCAGGGGGGGAAGGACAACGACTGCTGGGGCCAACGTCCTGACTTTC. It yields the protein CASSRGGRTTTAGANVLTF.

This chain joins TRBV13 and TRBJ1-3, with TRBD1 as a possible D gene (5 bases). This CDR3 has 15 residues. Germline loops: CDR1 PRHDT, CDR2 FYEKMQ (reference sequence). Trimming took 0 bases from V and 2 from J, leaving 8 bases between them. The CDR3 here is CASSLGWGPGNTIYF. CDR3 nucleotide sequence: TGTGCCAGCAGCTTAGGCTGGGGCCCTGGAAACACCATATATTTT. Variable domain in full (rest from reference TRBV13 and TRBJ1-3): AAGVIQSPRHLIKEKRETATLKCYPIPRHDTVYWYQQGPGQDPQFLISFYEKMQSDKGSIPDRFSAQQFSDYHSELNMSSLELGDSALYFCASSLGWGPGNTIYFGEGSWLTVV.

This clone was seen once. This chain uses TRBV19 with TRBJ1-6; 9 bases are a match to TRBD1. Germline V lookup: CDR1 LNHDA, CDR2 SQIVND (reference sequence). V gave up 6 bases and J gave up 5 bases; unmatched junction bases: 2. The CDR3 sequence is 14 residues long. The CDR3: CASSRDRDNSPLHF. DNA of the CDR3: TGTGCCAGTAGCCGGGACAGGGATAATTCACCCCTCCACTTT. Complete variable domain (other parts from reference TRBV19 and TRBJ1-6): DGGITQSPKYLFRKEGQNVTLSCEQNLNHDAMYWYRQDPGQGLRLIYYSQIVNDFQKGDIAEGYSVSREKKESFPLTVTSAQKNPTAFYLCASSRDRDNSPLHFGNGTRLTVT.

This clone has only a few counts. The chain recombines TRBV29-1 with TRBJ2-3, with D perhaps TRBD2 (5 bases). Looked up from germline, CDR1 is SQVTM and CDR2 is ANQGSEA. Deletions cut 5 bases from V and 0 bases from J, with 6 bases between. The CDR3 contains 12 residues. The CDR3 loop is CSVRTSTDTQYF. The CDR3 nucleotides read TGCAGCGTTCGGACTAGCACAGATACGCAGTATTTT.

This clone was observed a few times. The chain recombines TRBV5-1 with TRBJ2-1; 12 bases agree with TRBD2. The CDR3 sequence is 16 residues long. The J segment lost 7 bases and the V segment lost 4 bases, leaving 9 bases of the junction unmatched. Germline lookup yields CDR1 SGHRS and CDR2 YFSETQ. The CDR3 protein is CASSGDTSGRRNEQFF. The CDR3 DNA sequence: TGCGCCAGCAGCGGCGACACTAGCGGGAGGCGAAATGAGCAGTTCTTC.

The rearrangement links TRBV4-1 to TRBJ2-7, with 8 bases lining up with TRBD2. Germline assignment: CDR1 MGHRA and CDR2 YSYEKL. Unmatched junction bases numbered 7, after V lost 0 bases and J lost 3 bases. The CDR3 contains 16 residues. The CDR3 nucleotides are TGCGCCAGCAGCCAAGAGGTTAGCGGGGTTCGCTACGAGCAGTACTTC. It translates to CASSQEVSGVRYEQYF.

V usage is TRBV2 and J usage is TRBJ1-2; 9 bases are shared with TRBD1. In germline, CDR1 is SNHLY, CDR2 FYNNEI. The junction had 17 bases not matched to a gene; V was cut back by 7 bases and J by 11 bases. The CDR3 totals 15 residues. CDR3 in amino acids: CASTPRSGTGQRYTF. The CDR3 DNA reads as TGTGCCAGCACCCCACGTTCGGGGACAGGGCAGCGATACACCTTC.

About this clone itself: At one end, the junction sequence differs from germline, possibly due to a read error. CDR3 sequence reads: CASSSTSGWETQYF. CDR3 nucleotides: TGTGCTAGCAGCTCAACTAGCGGCTGGGAGACCCAGTACTTC. V usage is TRBV7-7 and J usage is TRBJ2-5; 8 bases are a match to TRBD2. Per the germline V gene, CDR1 is SSHAT and CDR2 is FNYEAQ (reference sequence). The CDR3 sequence is 14 residues long.

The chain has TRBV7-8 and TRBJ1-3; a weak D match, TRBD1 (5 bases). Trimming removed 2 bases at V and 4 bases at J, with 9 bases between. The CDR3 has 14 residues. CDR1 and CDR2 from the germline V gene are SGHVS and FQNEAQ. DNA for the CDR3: TGTGCCAGCAGCTTACAGGGATCCGGAAACACCATATATTTT. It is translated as CASSLQGSGNTIYF.

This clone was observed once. The CDR3 coding sequence is TGTGCCAGCTCACTAGACCGGACAGGGCCCTACAATCAGCCCCAGCATTTT. Encoded protein: CASSLDRTGPYNQPQHF. The chain couples TRBV18 to TRBJ1-5; 8 bases are a match to TRBD1. The germline V gene has CDR1 KGHSH and CDR2 LQKENI. The J segment lost 3 bases and the V segment lost 4 bases, leaving 11 bases of the junction unmatched. CDR3 size: 17 residues.

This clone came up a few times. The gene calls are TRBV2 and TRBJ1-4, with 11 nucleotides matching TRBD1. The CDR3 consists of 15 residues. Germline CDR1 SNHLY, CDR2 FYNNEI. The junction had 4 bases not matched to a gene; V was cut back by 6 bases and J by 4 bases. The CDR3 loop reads CASRGTGGRNEKLFF. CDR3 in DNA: TGTGCCAGCAGGGGGACAGGGGGACGTAATGAAAAACTGTTTTTT.